This is a list of T cell receptor beta chains from one sample in a study of cytomegalovirus exposure and HLA in healthy donors. TCRdb's copy holds only in-frame clones and misses some; the assay was immunoSEQ multiplex PCR. The sample has approximately 200,000 clones; 82% are singletons. The sequenced sample consisted of PBMCs. The source is a boy younger than 10 in good health and CMV-seronegative. CDR3s include the opening cysteine and the closing phenylalanine or tryptophan. Fields, in order: CDR3 DNA, CDR3 protein, clone size, V gene, D gene, J gene. A D gene is named only where the DNA matches it firmly. Size tells how often a clone was seen (once, few, many) or the class of an expanded clone, and some rows leave it out.

TGTGCCAGCAGTTTGTCGCCTAGCGGGGGGGCTAATACGCAGTATTTT,CASSLSPSGGANTQYF,.,TRBV27,TRBD2,TRBJ2-3
TGTGCCAGTAGCCGAAATCCCACAGGGATTATCGGGAATGAGCAGTTCTTC,CASSRNPTGIIGNEQFF,few,TRBV19,.,TRBJ2-1
TGTGCCAGCAGAGTCGGGACAAGCTCCTACAATGAGCAGTTCTTC,CASRVGTSSYNEQFF,.,TRBV27,.,TRBJ2-1
TGTGCCAGCAAAGGGGACACTGGAAACACCATATATTTT,CASKGDTGNTIYF,.,TRBV2,.,TRBJ1-3
TGTGCCAGCAGCTTTAGCGGGGGCACGCTTTGGGATACGCAGTATTTT,CASSFSGGTLWDTQYF,.,TRBV7-2,TRBD2,TRBJ2-3
TGTGCCAGTAGTACTTACTCACAGGTCTCAACCACTGAAGCTTTCTTT,CASSTYSQVSTTEAFF,.,TRBV19,.,TRBJ1-1
TGCGCCAGCAGCAGAGCGGGACTTCACACAGATACGCAGTATTTT,CASSRAGLHTDTQYF,.,TRBV4-1,TRBD2,TRBJ2-3
TGTGCCAGCAGGAGATTCAATGAGCAGTTCTTC,CASRRFNEQFF,.,TRBV6-1,.,TRBJ2-1
TGTGCCAGCAGCCTTATCTCAGGGGAAAAACTGTTTTTT,CASSLISGEKLFF,once,TRBV5-5,.,TRBJ1-4
TGTGCCAGCAGCTTAGCGGGGAGCAGCTCCTACGAGCAGTACTTC,CASSLAGSSSYEQYF,.,TRBV7-2,.,TRBJ2-7
TGCACCAGCAGCCAACCAGGGGGTTCGACAGATACGCAGTATTTT,CTSSQPGGSTDTQYF,once,TRBV1,.,TRBJ2-3
TGTGCCAGCAGTGACCTCTCTAGCGGTGAAGAGACCCAGTACTTC,CASSDLSSGEETQYF,.,TRBV6-1,TRBD2,TRBJ2-5
TGTGCCACCAGCAGTCCCAGGCCGCCTAGCACAGATACGCAGTATTTT,CATSSPRPPSTDTQYF,few,TRBV15,.,TRBJ2-3
TGTGCCAGCAGCATACGGGACAGGTCAGATACGCAGTATTTT,CASSIRDRSDTQYF,.,TRBV9,TRBD1,TRBJ2-3
TGCGCCAGCAGCTTGGCAAGGTCAGGACAGGGAGGATCGGGGGCCAACGTCCTGACTTTC,CASSLARSGQGGSGANVLTF,.,TRBV5-1,TRBD1,TRBJ2-6
TGTGCCAGCAGCCCGCTAGGCAGGGCAGAGTATGGCTACACCTTC,CASSPLGRAEYGYTF,.,TRBV5-6,.,TRBJ1-2